This T cell receptor beta chain was obtained from a study of PD-1 blockade in mismatch repair-deficient tumors. Whole-study context: Patients had about a dozen mismatch repair-deficient cancer types and were previously treated and progressing.

On this clone itself: The target antigen is unknown.

Sample time point: identical roughly 10-day culture without peptide (control). A roughly ten-day in vitro culture was run per each of seven reactive peptides. A no-peptide control culture served as baseline for clone fold changes. The CDR3 sequence is 15 residues long. Germline values: CDR1 MDHEN, CDR2 SYDVKM. The germline V and J ends were trimmed by 4 bases and 6 bases, with 18 bases remaining between them. Clones were sequenced by immunoSEQ multiplex PCR, and TCRdb holds only the in-frame ones, with some missing. The profile covers over 11,000 clones, with approximately 84% appearing a single time and 9.5% to 12% taken by the ten largest.

The genes are TRBV28 and TRBJ1-2, with TRBD1 as a possible D gene (6 bases). The TCR originated in an adult with mismatch repair-deficient cancer. The material was cells cultured in vitro, obtained from a patient treated with pembrolizumab. The CDR3 DNA reads TGTGCCAGCAGTTCGCCGGGGGGCAGGATTAATGGCTACACCTTC. As protein: CASSSPGGRINGYTF.